This TCR beta chain was recorded in a study of OX40 agonist ivuxolimab in advanced cancers. CDR1 is SEHNR, CDR2 FQNEAQ, per germline (reference sequence). Trimming stripped 2 bases from V and 3 bases from J, with 10 bases between. This CDR3 contains 14 residues. Clones were read by immunoSEQ multiplex PCR, and TCRdb kept only the in-frame ones, dropping some. The sample has almost 90,000 clones; around nine tenths are singletons. The receptor comes from an adult with an advanced solid tumor such as melanoma, head and neck, liver or kidney cancer. The sequences come from CD4+ or CD8+ T cells sorted from blood, collected in a trial of the OX40 agonist ivuxolimab. The rearrangement joins TRBV7-9 to TRBJ1-1; D may be TRBD1 (6 bases). This CDR3 reads CASSLTGRYTEAFF. CDR3 DNA: TGTGCCAGCAGCTTAACAGGGAGGTACACTGAAGCTTTCTTT.